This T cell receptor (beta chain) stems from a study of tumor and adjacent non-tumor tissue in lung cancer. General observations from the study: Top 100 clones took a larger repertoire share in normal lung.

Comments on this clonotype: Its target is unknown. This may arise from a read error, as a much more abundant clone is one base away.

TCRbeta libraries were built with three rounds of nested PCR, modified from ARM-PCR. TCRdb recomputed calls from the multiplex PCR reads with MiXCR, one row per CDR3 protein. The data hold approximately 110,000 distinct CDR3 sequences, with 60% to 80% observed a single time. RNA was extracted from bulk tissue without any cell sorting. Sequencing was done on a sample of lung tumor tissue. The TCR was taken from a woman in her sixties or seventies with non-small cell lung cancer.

This chain's CDR3 is CANSVNRVDTEAFF. CDR3 bases: TGTGCCAACAGTGTGAACAGGGTGGACACTGAAGCTTTCTTT. The chain joins TRBV12-3 or TRBV12-4 to TRBJ1-1; D is possibly TRBD1 (6 bases). The CDR3 is 14 amino acids.